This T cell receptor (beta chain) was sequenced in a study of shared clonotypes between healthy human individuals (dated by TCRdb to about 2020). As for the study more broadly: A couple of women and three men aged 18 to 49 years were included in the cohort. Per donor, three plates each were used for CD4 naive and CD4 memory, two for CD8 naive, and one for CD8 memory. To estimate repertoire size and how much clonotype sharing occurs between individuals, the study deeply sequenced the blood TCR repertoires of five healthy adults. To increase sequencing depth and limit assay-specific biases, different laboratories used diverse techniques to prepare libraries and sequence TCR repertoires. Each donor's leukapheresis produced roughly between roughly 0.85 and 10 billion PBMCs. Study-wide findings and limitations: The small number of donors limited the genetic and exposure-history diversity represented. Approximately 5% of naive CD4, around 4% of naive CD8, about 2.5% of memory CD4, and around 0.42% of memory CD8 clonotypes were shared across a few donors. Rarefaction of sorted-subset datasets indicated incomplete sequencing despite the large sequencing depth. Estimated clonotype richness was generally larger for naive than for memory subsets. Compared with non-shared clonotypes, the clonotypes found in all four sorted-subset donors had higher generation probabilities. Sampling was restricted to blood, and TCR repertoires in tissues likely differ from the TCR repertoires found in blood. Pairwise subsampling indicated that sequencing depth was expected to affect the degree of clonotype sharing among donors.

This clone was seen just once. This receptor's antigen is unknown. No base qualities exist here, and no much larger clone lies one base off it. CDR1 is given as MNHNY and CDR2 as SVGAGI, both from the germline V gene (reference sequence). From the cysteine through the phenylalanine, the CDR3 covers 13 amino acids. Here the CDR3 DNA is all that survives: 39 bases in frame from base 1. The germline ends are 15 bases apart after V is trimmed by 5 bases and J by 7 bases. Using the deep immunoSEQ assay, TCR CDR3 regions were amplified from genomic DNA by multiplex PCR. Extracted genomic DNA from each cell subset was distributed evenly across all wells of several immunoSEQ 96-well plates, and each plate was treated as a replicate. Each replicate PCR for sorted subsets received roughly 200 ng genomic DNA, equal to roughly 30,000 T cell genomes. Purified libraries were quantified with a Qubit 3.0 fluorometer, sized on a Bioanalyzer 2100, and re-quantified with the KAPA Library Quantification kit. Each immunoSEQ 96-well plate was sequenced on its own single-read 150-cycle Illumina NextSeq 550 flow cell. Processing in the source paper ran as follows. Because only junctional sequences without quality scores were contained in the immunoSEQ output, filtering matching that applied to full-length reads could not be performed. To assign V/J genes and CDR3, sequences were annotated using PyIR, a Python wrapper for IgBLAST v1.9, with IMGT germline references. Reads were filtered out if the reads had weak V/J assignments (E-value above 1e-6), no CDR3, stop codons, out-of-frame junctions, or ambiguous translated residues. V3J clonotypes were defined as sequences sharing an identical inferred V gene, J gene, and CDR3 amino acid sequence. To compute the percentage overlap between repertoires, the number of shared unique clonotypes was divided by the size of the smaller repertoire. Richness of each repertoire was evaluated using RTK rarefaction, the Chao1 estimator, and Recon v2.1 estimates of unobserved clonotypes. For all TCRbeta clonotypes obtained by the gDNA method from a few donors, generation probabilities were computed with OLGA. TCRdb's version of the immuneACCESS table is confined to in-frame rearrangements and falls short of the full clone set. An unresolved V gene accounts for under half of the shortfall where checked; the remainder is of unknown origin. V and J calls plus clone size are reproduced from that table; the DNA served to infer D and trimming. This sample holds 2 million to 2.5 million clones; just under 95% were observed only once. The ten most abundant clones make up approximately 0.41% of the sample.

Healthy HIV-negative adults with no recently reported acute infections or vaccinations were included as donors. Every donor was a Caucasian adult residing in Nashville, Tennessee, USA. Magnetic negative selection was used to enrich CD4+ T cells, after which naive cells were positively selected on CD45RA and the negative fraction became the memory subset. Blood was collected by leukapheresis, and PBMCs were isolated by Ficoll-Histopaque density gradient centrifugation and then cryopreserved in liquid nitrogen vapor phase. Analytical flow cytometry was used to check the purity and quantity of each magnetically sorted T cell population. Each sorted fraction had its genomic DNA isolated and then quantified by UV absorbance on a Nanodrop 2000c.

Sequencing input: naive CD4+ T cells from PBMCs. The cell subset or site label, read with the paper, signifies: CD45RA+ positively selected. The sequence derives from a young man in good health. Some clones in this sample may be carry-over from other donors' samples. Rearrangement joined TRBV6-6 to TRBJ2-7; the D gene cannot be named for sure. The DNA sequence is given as TGTGCCAGCAGTCCCTGGGCAGGTGCGGAGCAGTACTTC. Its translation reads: CASSPWAGAEQYF.